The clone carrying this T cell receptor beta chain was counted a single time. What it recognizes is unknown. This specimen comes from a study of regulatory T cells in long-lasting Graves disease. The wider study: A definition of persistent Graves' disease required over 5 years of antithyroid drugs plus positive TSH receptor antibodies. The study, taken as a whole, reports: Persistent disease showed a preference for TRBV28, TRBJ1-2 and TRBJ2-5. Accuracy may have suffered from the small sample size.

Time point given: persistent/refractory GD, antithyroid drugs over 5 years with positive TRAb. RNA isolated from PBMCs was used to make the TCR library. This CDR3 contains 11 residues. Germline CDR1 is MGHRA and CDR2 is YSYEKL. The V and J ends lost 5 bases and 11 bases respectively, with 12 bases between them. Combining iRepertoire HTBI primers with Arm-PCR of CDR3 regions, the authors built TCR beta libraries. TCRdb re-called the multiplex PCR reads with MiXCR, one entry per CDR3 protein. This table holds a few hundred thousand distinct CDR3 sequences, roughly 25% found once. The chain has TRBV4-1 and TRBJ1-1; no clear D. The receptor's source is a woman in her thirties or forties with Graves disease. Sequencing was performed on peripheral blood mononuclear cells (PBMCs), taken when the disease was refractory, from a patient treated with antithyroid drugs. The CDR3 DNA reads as TGCGCCAGCAGCGGGGTCCGAGTGGCTTTCTTT. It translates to CASSGVRVAFF.